This is a list of T cell receptor beta chains from one sample in a study of blood T cell repertoires in COVID-19. The assay was immunoSEQ multiplex PCR, and TCRdb's table has in-frame clones only and misses some. The sample contains about 140,000 clones, 75% to 85% of which appear only once. The sequenced sample consisted of peripheral blood. The receptors here all came from a man aged 55 to 70 with active or convalescent COVID-19. Each CDR3 is given with its conserved first and last residue. D genes are given only for firm matches. Some rows mark clone size as missing; the rest say once, few, many or name a class of expanded clone.

TRBJ1-2	TRBV27	once	TRBD1	TGTGCCAGCAGTTCCCCGGGACAGGGTGGTGGTGGCTACACCTTC	CASSSPGQGGGGYTF
TRBJ2-5	TRBV6-1	-	-	TGTGCCAGCAGTGAAGCTTGGGAGGTGGTGAAAAAGACCCAGTACTTC	CASSEAWEVVKKTQYF
TRBJ1-2	TRBV19	-	TRBD1	TGTGCCAGTAAGGGAAATAGGGACAGGGTGTATGGCTACACCTTC	CASKGNRDRVYGYTF
TRBJ2-3	TRBV11-2	-	-	TGTGCCAGCAGCTCACAGCCGGCAGGAGATACGCAGTATTTT	CASSSQPAGDTQYF
TRBJ2-1	TRBV25-1	-	-	TGTGCCAGCAGTGAATTACAGAACCTTGGTGAGGGTGAGCAGTTCTTC	CASSELQNLGEGEQFF
TRBJ1-4	TRBV30	-	TRBD1	TGTGCCTGGAGTGTACAGGGGGGGACTAATGAAAAACTGTTTTTT	CAWSVQGGTNEKLFF
TRBJ1-6	TRBV19	-	-	TGTGCCAGTAGTATGGTAAGAGATTCACCCCTCCACTTT	CASSMVRDSPLHF
TRBJ1-2	TRBV19	once	TRBD1	TGTGCCAGTATTTTGACAGGGGGCCTGAGGGACTACACCTTC	CASILTGGLRDYTF
TRBJ2-7	TRBV6-2/TRBV6-3	-	TRBD1	TGTGCCAGCAGTTTGACGACAGGGCCCTACGAGCAGTACTTC	CASSLTTGPYEQYF
TRBJ2-2	TRBV21-1	once	-	TGTGCCAGCAGCAAAGCGCTAAGGGACAGGGGTGCCGGGGAGCTGTTTTTT	CASSKALRDRGAGELFF
TRBJ1-1	TRBV5-1	-	TRBD1	TGCGCCAGCAGCCCAGGACAGGGGGCCATGAACACTGAAGCTTTCTTT	CASSPGQGAMNTEAFF
TRBJ2-3	TRBV28	few	-	TGTGCCAGCAGTTTCTTCGTAGGGGGTCGGAGAAATACGCAGTATTTT	CASSFFVGGRRNTQYF
TRBJ1-1	TRBV9	few	-	TGTGCCAGCAGCCCAGCGGGAAACACTGAAGCTTTCTTT	CASSPAGNTEAFF
TRBJ2-1	TRBV5-6	-	TRBD1	TGTGCCAGCAGCTTGGGGCAGGGGGCATATGAGCAGTTCTTC	CASSLGQGAYEQFF
TRBJ2-1	TRBV20-1	few	-	TGCAGTGCTAGTTTCTGGAGTGGCTACAATGAGCAGTTCTTC	CSASFWSGYNEQFF
TRBJ2-5	TRBV7-9	-	-	TGTGCCAGCAGCTCTCTATCCTCAGAGACCCAGTACTTC	CASSSLSSETQYF
TRBJ1-1	TRBV10-2	-	-	TGCGCCAGCAGTGAACCCGGGGGGAACACTGAAGCTTTCTTT	CASSEPGGNTEAFF
TRBJ1-6	TRBV5-5	-	TRBD1	TGTGCCAGCAGCACTCGACAGGGGGCGCAAAATTCACCCCTCCACTTT	CASSTRQGAQNSPLHF